Below, 13 T cell receptor beta chains from the same sample are listed, as sequenced in a study of PD-L1 blockade in urothelial cancer. Generated by immunoSEQ multiplex PCR, the TCRdb table keeps only in-frame clones and is missing some. The sample consists of 40,000 to 55,000 clones, 88% of them appearing once. Time point defined: pretreatment peripheral blood. Sequences were derived from PBMCs, sampled around atezolizumab (anti-PD-L1) treatment. These receptors were obtained from a donor at least 40 years old with urothelial cancer.

The chain links TRBV5-8 to TRBJ1-2; 8 nucleotides align to TRBD1. The CDR3 runs 14 residues. Germline V CDR1 and CDR2: SGHTS, YDEGEE. The ends lost 4 bases at V and 4 bases at J; junction bases unmatched: 6. CDR3 loop: CASSPRTGPYGYTF. Here the CDR3 DNA reads TGTGCCAGCAGCCCCCGGACAGGGCCCTATGGCTACACCTTC.

The gene calls are TRBV18 and TRBJ2-5; D possibly corresponds to TRBD1 (5 bases). Germline loops: CDR1 KGHSH, CDR2 LQKENI. CDR3 size: 14 residues. Trimming stripped 1 base from V and 1 base from J, with 7 bases between. CDR3 DNA: TGTGCCAGCTCACCACGGGGCAGCCAAGAGACCCAGTACTTC. This encodes CASSPRGSQETQYF. The full variable domain, its missing parts supplied by reference TRBV18 and TRBJ2-5, is NAGVMQNPRHLVRRRGQEARLRCSPMKGHSHVYWYRQLPEEGLKFMVYLQKENIIDESGMPKERFSAEFPKEGPSILRIQQVVRGDSAAYFCASSPRGSQETQYFGPGTRLLVL.

The genes are TRBV4-3 and TRBJ1-2; 8 bases align to TRBD1. The CDR3 totals 15 residues. The germline V gene has CDR1 LGHNA and CDR2 YSLEER. V was clipped by 3 bases and J by 4 bases; unmatched bases: 7. The CDR3 DNA reads TGCGCCAGCAGCCAGGGGGCAGGGGGCGGCTATGGCTACACCTTC. Translating gives CASSQGAGGGYGYTF.

The chain uses TRBV28 and TRBJ1-2; D not resolved. Germline assignment: CDR1 MDHEN and CDR2 SYDVKM. CDR3 length equals 13 residues. V was trimmed by 1 base and J by 4 bases, leaving 7 bases between them. The CDR3 sequence is CASSLSPGYGYTF. The CDR3 DNA is TGTGCCAGCAGTTTATCTCCAGGCTATGGCTACACCTTC.

The V and J genes are TRBV18 and TRBJ2-1; 11 nucleotides agree with TRBD2. Germline CDR1 is KGHSH and CDR2 is LQKENI. Unmatched junction bases numbered 7, after V lost 3 bases and J lost 3 bases. CDR3 length: 17 residues. The chain's CDR3 is CASSPTHGTSGYNEQFF. DNA for the CDR3: TGTGCCAGCTCACCGACCCATGGGACTAGCGGCTACAATGAGCAGTTCTTC.

CDR3 in amino acids: CASAQRLSSYNEQFF. In nucleotides, the CDR3 is TGTGCCAGCGCCCAGCGGTTAAGCTCCTACAATGAGCAGTTCTTC. The rearrangement joins TRBV7-2 to TRBJ2-1, with D perhaps TRBD2 (5 bases). Trimming took off 8 bases at V and 0 bases at J, with 14 bases between the two ends. CDR1 and CDR2 (germline): SGHTA, FQGNSA. The CDR3 is 15 amino acids.

The chain uses TRBV5-1 and TRBJ2-7; TRBD2 matches at 11 bases. The CDR3 extends over 14 amino acids. J was trimmed by 4 bases and V by 2 bases; bases with no gene match: 2. The V gene's germline CDR1 is SGHRS and CDR2 YFSETQ. The CDR3 coding sequence is TGCGCCAGCAGCTTCACTAGCGGGAGATACGAGCAGTACTTC. This gives the protein CASSFTSGRYEQYF.

DNA for the CDR3: TGTGCCAGCAGTCCCCGGGGGATTTGGGGCTACACCTTC. It specifies CASSPRGIWGYTF. The chain recombines TRBV28 with TRBJ1-2; tentatively, D is TRBD1 (5 bases). V was shortened by 5 bases and J by 8 bases, with 15 bases between the two germline ends. The germline CDR1 and CDR2 sequences are MDHEN and SYDVKM. The CDR3 has 13 amino acids.

The CDR3 here is CASSGELAGPYEQYF. The CDR3 coding sequence is TGTGCCAGCAGTGGAGAACTAGCGGGACCCTACGAGCAGTACTTC. This chain connects TRBV6-1 to TRBJ2-7; 10 bases align to TRBD2. The CDR3 consists of 15 residues. Germline CDR1 is MNHNS and CDR2 is SASEGT. The V gene end was trimmed by 4 bases and the J gene end by 2 bases; junction bases not matched to a gene: 5.

This clone appeared a single time. The CDR3 nucleotides are TGTGCCAGCAGTTTCGGGGGGTTGAGTCAGCCCCAGCATTTT. It is translated as CASSFGGLSQPQHF. The chain links TRBV27 to TRBJ1-5; the D gene is possibly TRBD1 (5 bases). CDR1 and CDR2 (germline): MNHEY, SMNVEV (reference sequence). The CDR3 totals 14 residues. Trimming removed 3 bases at V and 6 bases at J, with 12 bases between.

The CDR3, as DNA: TGTGCCAGCAGCTTAGGTCAGGGCGGCACCGGGGAGCTGTTTTTT. This sequence encodes CASSLGQGGTGELFF. V and J are TRBV7-9 and TRBJ2-2, with D perhaps TRBD1 (5 bases). Trimming took 1 base from V and 4 from J, leaving 10 bases between them. This CDR3 region has 15 residues. CDR1 and CDR2 (germline): SEHNR, FQNEAQ (reference sequence).

The chain combines TRBV5-1 with TRBJ1-2; 7 nucleotides line up with TRBD1. Germline values: CDR1 SGHRS, CDR2 YFSETQ. CDR3 length equals 14 residues. V trimming: 4 bases; J trimming: 8 bases; junction bases outside the gene matches: 11. CDR3 protein: CASSTRQGAWGYTF. The CDR3 nucleotides are TGCGCCAGCAGCACCCGACAGGGCGCGTGGGGCTACACCTTC.

This chain connects TRBV6-5 to TRBJ2-4, with a tentative D call TRBD1 (7 bases). CDR3 length: 13 residues. CDR1 and CDR2 from the germline V gene are MNHEY and SVGAGI. V gave up 2 bases and J gave up 16 bases, with 18 bases separating them. The DNA for the CDR3 is TGTGCCAGCAGTTACGGGGGGACAGAGGCCCTCTACTTC. It translates to CASSYGGTEALYF.